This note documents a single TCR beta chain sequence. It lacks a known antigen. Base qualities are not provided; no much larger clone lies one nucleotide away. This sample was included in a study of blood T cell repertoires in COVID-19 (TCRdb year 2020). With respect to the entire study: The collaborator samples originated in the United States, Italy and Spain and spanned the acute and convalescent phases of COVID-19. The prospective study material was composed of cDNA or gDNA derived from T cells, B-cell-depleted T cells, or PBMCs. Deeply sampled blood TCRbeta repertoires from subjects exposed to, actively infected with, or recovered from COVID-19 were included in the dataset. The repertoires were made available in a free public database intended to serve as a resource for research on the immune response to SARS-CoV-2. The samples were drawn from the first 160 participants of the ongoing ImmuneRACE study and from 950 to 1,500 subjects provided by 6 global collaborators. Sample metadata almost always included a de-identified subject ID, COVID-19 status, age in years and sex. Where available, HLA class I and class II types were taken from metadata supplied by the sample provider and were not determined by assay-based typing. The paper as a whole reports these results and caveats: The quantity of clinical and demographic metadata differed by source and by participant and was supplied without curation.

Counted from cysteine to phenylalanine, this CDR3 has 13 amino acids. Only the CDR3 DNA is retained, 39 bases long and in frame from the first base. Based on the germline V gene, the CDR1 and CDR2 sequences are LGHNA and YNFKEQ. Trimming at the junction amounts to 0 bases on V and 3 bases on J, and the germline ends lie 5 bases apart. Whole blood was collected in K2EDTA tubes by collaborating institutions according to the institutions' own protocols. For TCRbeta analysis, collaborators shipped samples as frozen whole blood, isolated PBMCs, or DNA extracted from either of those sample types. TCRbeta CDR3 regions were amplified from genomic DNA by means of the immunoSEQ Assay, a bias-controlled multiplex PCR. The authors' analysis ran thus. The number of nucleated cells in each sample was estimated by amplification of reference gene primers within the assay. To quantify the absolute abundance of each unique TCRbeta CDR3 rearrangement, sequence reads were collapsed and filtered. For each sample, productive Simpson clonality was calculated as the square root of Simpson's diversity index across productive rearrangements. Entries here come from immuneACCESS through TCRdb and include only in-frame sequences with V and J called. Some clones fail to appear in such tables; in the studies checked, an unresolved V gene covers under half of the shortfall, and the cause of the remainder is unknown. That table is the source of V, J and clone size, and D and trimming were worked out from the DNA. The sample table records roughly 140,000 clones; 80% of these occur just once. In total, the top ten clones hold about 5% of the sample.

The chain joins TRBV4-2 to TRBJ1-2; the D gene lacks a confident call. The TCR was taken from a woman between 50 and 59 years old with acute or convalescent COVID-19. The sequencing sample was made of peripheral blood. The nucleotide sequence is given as TGTGCCAGCAGCCAAGAGAGGGACTATGGCTACACCTTC. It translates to CASSQERDYGYTF.